The entry below gives a single T cell receptor (beta chain) sequence along with its context. The antigen is not known. A far larger clone is off by one base, so a read error is likely. Sample treatment: oral pan-JAK inhibitor, 5-10 mg twice daily. Sorted populations comprised CD4+ and CD8+ T cells obtained from PBMCs. cDNA serving as the sequencing template came from extracted, reverse transcribed RNA. The assay was immunoSEQ multiplex PCR, and TCRdb's table has in-frame clones only and misses some. The table shows roughly 150,000 clones, with nearly 55% occurring only once. This record belongs to a study of CD8+ T cells in alopecia areata. Study-level points and caveats: The study found higher clonality in lesional than normal scalp, especially in alopecia totalis/universalis. Persistence in scalp and blood during tofacitinib was observed for many expanded lesional clones.

There are 12 residues in the CDR3. Trimming took off 2 bases at V and 8 bases at J, with 4 bases between the two ends. Looked up from germline, CDR1 is SGHVS and CDR2 is FNYEAQ. This sequence joins TRBV7-6 and TRBJ1-6; unclear D gene. This material consisted of CD8+ T cells sorted from blood, taken at week 4, from a patient treated with tofacitinib. The clonotype was recovered from a human donor with alopecia areata. CDR3 protein: CASSLKDSPLHF. In DNA form, the CDR3 reads TGTGCCAGCAGCTTAAAGGATTCACCCCTCCACTTT.